A single sample gave rise to the 3 T cell receptor beta chains below, sequenced in a study of blood T cell repertoires in COVID-19. Assay: immunoSEQ multiplex PCR; the TCRdb copy retains only in-frame clones and omits some. The table includes about 320,000 clones, 80% to 90% detected once. The sample comprised peripheral blood. The receptors originated from a man aged 18-30 years who had recovered from COVID-19.

CDR3 loop: CASSLALAGYNEQFF. The CDR3 nucleotides are TGCGCCAGCAGCTTGGCCCTAGCCGGCTACAATGAGCAGTTCTTC. The chain joins TRBV5-1 to TRBJ2-1; a possible D gene is TRBD2 (5 bases). V lost 0 bases and J lost 3, with 10 bases in between. The CDR3 is made up of 15 amino acids. The germline V gene has CDR1 SGHRS and CDR2 YFSETQ.

This chain connects TRBV3-1 (or the pseudogene TRBV3-2) to TRBJ2-3, with D possibly matching TRBD2 (5 bases). The CDR3 extends over 13 amino acids. CDR1 is LGHDT, CDR2 YNNKEL, per germline (reference sequence). V lost 1 base and J 3 bases, leaving 5 bases between the germline ends. CDR3 loop: CASSQGGTDTQYF. CDR3 sequence (DNA): TGTGCCAGCAGCCAAGGCGGGACAGATACGCAGTATTTT.

Written as DNA, the CDR3 is TGTGCCAGCAGCGGGACTACTAGCTATGAGCAGTTCTTC. Amino acids: CASSGTTSYEQFF. V is TRBV11-3 and J is TRBJ2-1, with 7 bases matching TRBD2. Germline CDR1 reads SGHNT; CDR2 reads YENEEA. Trimming removed 5 bases from V and 8 bases from J; junction bases left unmatched: 6. This CDR3 spans 13 amino acids. Combining the CDR3 with reference TRBV11-3 and TRBJ2-1 gives the whole variable domain EAGVVQSPRYKIIEKKQPVAFWCNPISGHNTLYWYLQNLGQGPELLIRYENEEAVDDSQLPKDRFSAERLKGVDSTLKIQPAELGDSAVYLCASSGTTSYEQFFGPGTRLTVL.